Each of the 22 T cell receptor beta chains below was sequenced from the same sample in a study of control samples from healthy donors and cancer patients. Profiling relied on immunoSEQ multiplex PCR, and the TCRdb table lists in-frame clones only, not all of them. Of about 120,000 clones listed, over 85% were seen once; the top ten hold roughly 2.7%. The specimen was blood. These receptor sequences come from a man aged 25-45 years in good health.

The gene calls are TRBV14 and TRBJ1-2, with 7 bases that match TRBD1. Per germline, CDR1 SGHDN and CDR2 FVKESK. V gave up 1 base and J gave up 2 bases; unmatched junction bases: 1. The CDR3 is 14 amino acids. Here the CDR3 reads CASSQATGNYGYTF. CDR3 bases: TGTGCCAGCAGCCAAGCGACAGGGAACTATGGCTACACCTTC.

This rearrangement joins TRBV6-1 to TRBJ1-4, with 8 positions matching TRBD1. The CDR3 runs to 14 residues. Germline CDR1 and CDR2: MNHNS and SASEGT. Trimming at V came to 3 bases and at J to 8 bases, leaving 5 bases not matched to a gene. CDR3 DNA: TGTGCCAGCAGTGAGGACAGGGTGCTCGAAAAACTGTTTTTT. Protein product: CASSEDRVLEKLFF.

The V and J genes are TRBV5-1 and TRBJ2-7; perhaps D is TRBD1 or TRBD2 (7 bases each). The CDR3 runs 15 residues. Looked up from germline, CDR1 is SGHRS and CDR2 is YFSETQ. V was shortened by 4 bases and J by 7 bases, with 21 bases between the two germline ends. CDR3 sequence (DNA): TGCGCCAGCAGCGTGGGCGGCGGCAGGGGGGGTGAGCAGTACTTC. Translating it yields CASSVGGGRGGEQYF.

V gene TRBV7-6 combines with J gene TRBJ2-1; 7 positions agree with TRBD1. From germline, CDR1 is SGHVS and CDR2 FNYEAQ. This CDR3 has 16 residues. V gave up 1 base and J gave up 2 bases; unmatched junction bases: 5. Written as DNA, the CDR3 is TGTGCCAGCAGCTTAGACCCGGGACAGACCTACAATGAGCAGTTCTTC. Amino acid sequence: CASSLDPGQTYNEQFF.

The rearrangement joins TRBV11-1 to TRBJ1-2, with 9 nucleotides matching TRBD1. The CDR3 runs 14 residues. Germline loops: CDR1 SGHAT, CDR2 FQDESV (reference sequence). V was pared by 5 bases and J by 5 bases, with 6 bases of the junction left unmatched. For the CDR3, the DNA is TGTGCCAGCAGCCGGGGACAGGGAACATATGGCTACACCTTC. Encoded protein: CASSRGQGTYGYTF.

The rearrangement links TRBV12-3 or TRBV12-4 to TRBJ2-1; D is undetermined. Trimming left V 5 bases short and J 6 bases short, with 5 bases between. The CDR3 has 11 residues. The CDR3 sequence is CASSDINEQFF. CDR3 coding DNA: TGTGCCAGCAGTGACATCAATGAGCAGTTCTTC.

V and J are TRBV14 and TRBJ2-3, with D uncertain. V lost 6 bases to trimming and J lost 0 bases, with 7 bases between them. CDR1 is SGHDN and CDR2 is FVKESK in the germline V gene. The CDR3 sequence is 13 residues long. CDR3 DNA: TGTGCCAGCAGTGCAGGTAGCACAGATACGCAGTATTTT. This gives the protein CASSAGSTDTQYF.

This chain joins TRBV7-9 and TRBJ2-7; D is ambiguous. This CDR3 contains 11 residues. V was clipped by 5 bases and J by 6 bases, with 8 bases between them. Per germline, CDR1 SEHNR and CDR2 FQNEAQ (reference sequence). The CDR3 nucleotides read TGTGCCAGCAGCGTTCTAGGCGAGCAGTACTTC. This gives the protein CASSVLGEQYF.

The chain uses TRBV10-2 and TRBJ1-2; D not resolved. The CDR3 covers 14 residues. V lost 5 bases and J 1 base, leaving 11 bases between the germline ends. The germline CDR1 and CDR2 sequences are WSHSY and SAAADI. The CDR3 coding sequence is TGCGCCAGCAGTCTCGTAGGAGATAACTATGGCTACACCTTC. Amino acids: CASSLVGDNYGYTF.

The V call is TRBV15, the J call TRBJ1-6, with TRBD1 matching 7 bases. CDR1 is LNHNV and CDR2 is YYDKDF in the germline V gene (reference sequence). The CDR3 is made up of 15 amino acids. With 1 base clipped from V and 3 bases from J, the junction kept 0 bases outside the gene matches. In nucleotides, the CDR3 is TGTGCCACCAGCAGAGGGACAGGCTATAATTCACCCCTCCACTTT. Amino acid sequence: CATSRGTGYNSPLHF.

J is TRBJ1-1 and V is TRBV3-1 (or the pseudogene TRBV3-2); unclear D gene. The V gene lost 4 bases and the J gene lost 0 bases, with 6 bases spanning the gap. This CDR3 region has 13 residues. Germline V gene data show CDR1 as LGHDT and CDR2 as YNNKEL (reference sequence). The CDR3 nucleotides read TGTGCCAGCAGCCTTCAGGTGAACACTGAAGCTTTCTTT. As protein: CASSLQVNTEAFF.

CDR3 residues: CASYEQDITGELFF. The CDR3, as DNA: TGTGCCAGCTACGAACAGGATATCACCGGGGAGCTGTTTTTT. The V and J genes are TRBV7-9 and TRBJ2-2, with D possibly TRBD1 on 5 matching bases. V was shortened by 8 bases and J by 4 bases, with 14 bases between the two germline ends. CDR3 length: 14 residues. In germline, CDR1 is SEHNR, CDR2 FQNEAQ (reference sequence).

The chain links TRBV28 to TRBJ1-4; weak D call: TRBD1 (5 bases). The V gene lost 6 bases and the J gene lost 11 bases, with 22 bases spanning the gap. The germline gives CDR1 MDHEN, CDR2 SYDVKM. This CDR3 is 15 amino acids long. CDR3 amino acids: CASSPGTGTYSKLFF. In DNA form, the CDR3 reads TGTGCCAGCAGCCCCGGGACGGGGACCTATAGTAAACTGTTTTTT.

This chain uses TRBV10-2 with TRBJ2-7; 8 bases agree with TRBD2. V was pared by 4 bases and J by 1 base, with 6 bases of the junction left unmatched. The length of the CDR3 is 15 residues. The germline gives CDR1 WSHSY, CDR2 SAAADI. The CDR3 reads CASSVRAGGSYEQYV. The DNA for the CDR3 is TGCGCCAGCAGTGTAAGGGCGGGGGGTTCCTACGAGCAGTACGTC.

The chain uses TRBV28 and TRBJ2-3; no clear D gene. V dropped 3 bases and J dropped 6 bases, with 4 bases sitting between them. The CDR3 is 11 residues long. Germline loops: CDR1 MDHEN, CDR2 SYDVKM. CDR3 coding DNA: TGTGCCAGCAGTTTGGGGGATACGCAGTATTTT. Its translation is CASSLGDTQYF. Together with reference TRBV28 and TRBJ2-3, the CDR3 gives the full variable domain: DVKVTQSSRYLVKRTGEKVFLECVQDMDHENMFWYRQDPGLGLRLIYFSYDVKMKEKGDIPEGYSVSREKKERFSLILESASTNQTSMYLCASSLGDTQYFGPGTRLTVL.

The J gene is TRBJ2-1, the V gene TRBV11-2; D gene unclear. The CDR3 has 15 residues. CDR1 is SGHAT and CDR2 is FQNNGV in the germline V gene. Trimming removed 6 bases from V and 0 bases from J, with 12 bases in between. The CDR3 bases are TGTGCCAGCAGTCCAGACCGCAGCTCCTACAATGAGCAGTTCTTC. Protein: CASSPDRSSYNEQFF.

The rearrangement links TRBV2 to TRBJ1-2; a weak D match, TRBD1 (6 bases). Trimming shortened V by 7 bases and J by 4 bases, and 16 bases separated the two germline ends. CDR1 is SNHLY, CDR2 FYNNEI, per germline. There are 14 residues in the CDR3. The CDR3 DNA reads TGTGCCAGCACGTGGCGACAGGCGACCTATGGCTACACCTTC. Its protein product is CASTWRQATYGYTF.

The genes are TRBV24-1 and TRBJ1-2; TRBD1 is a possible D gene (5 bases). Germline assignment: CDR1 KGHDR and CDR2 SFDVKD. V lost 12 bases and J lost 3, with 19 bases in between. The CDR3 is made up of 14 amino acids. The CDR3 bases are TGTGCCCAAGTACTCAGGGTGGGAGACTATGGCTACACCTTC. This encodes CAQVLRVGDYGYTF.

The genes are TRBV11-2 and TRBJ1-1; D is unclear. Trimming removed 5 bases at V and 11 bases at J, with 6 bases between. The CDR3 sequence is 9 residues long. CDR1 and CDR2 from the germline V gene are SGHAT and FQNNGV. CDR3 sequence: CASSGLAFF. For the CDR3, the DNA is TGTGCCAGCAGCGGATTGGCTTTCTTT.

The J gene is TRBJ1-5, the V gene TRBV11-2, with D hard to call. There are 14 residues in the CDR3. CDR1 and CDR2 (germline): SGHAT, FQNNGV. V lost 5 bases and J 1 base, leaving 9 bases between the germline ends. The CDR3 nucleotides are TGTGCCAGCAGCCCTCAGGACAGCAATCAGCCCCAGCATTTT. It is translated as CASSPQDSNQPQHF. Filled out from reference TRBV11-2 and TRBJ1-5, the complete variable domain reads EAGVAQSPRYKIIEKRQSVAFWCNPISGHATLYWYQQILGQGPKLLIQFQNNGVVDDSQLPKDRFSAERLKGVDSTLKIQPAKLEDSAVYLCASSPQDSNQPQHFGDGTRLSIL.

This clone was seen once. J is TRBJ2-7 and V is TRBV10-3, with a weak D call TRBD2 (5 bases). Germline V CDR1 and CDR2: ENHRY, SYGVKD. CDR3 length equals 17 residues. V gave up 2 bases and J gave up 2 bases, with 19 bases separating them. CDR3 amino acids: CAISEPVRTDHPYEQYF. DNA of the CDR3: TGTGCCATCAGTGAGCCGGTGAGGACTGATCATCCCTACGAGCAGTACTTC.

The V gene is TRBV4-2, the J gene TRBJ2-7, with D possibly TRBD1 on 5 matching bases. Germline V CDR1 and CDR2: LGHNA, YNFKEQ. The CDR3 runs 15 residues. V gave up 0 bases and J gave up 3 bases, with 12 bases separating them. The CDR3 loop is CASSQDHTGDYEQYF. In nucleotides, the CDR3 is TGTGCCAGCAGCCAAGATCACACAGGCGACTACGAGCAGTACTTC.